The 9 T cell receptor beta chains reported below all come from one sample, sequenced in a study of cytomegalovirus exposure and HLA in healthy donors. It was with 60 Vbeta and 13 Jbeta primers that the PCR ran. The method was immunoSEQ multiplex PCR; TCRdb's version includes in-frame clones alone and lacks a portion of them. The sample holds 150,000 to 200,000 clones, 75% to 90% seen once. The sequenced sample was PBMCs. The receptors derive from a young woman in good health and CMV-seronegative.

This chain connects TRBV7-8 to TRBJ2-5; 7 nucleotides align to TRBD1. Germline V gene lookup returns CDR1 SGHVS and CDR2 FQNEAQ. This CDR3 has 14 amino acids. V trimming: 1 base; J trimming: 5 bases; junction bases outside the gene matches: 4. The CDR3 DNA reads as TGTGCCAGCAGCTTAGACAGGGGAGTTGAGACCCAGTACTTC. Translated, it gives CASSLDRGVETQYF.

The chain carries TRBV6-1 and TRBJ1-5; D is possibly TRBD1 (6 bases). V gave up 7 bases and J gave up 0 bases, with 13 bases separating them. This CDR3 contains 15 residues. Germline V gene sequence: CDR1 MNHNS, CDR2 SASEGT. DNA of the CDR3: TGTGCCAGCATTCGGACAGAATATAGCAATCAGCCCCAGCATTTT. It is translated as CASIRTEYSNQPQHF.

The V call is TRBV20-1, the J call TRBJ2-1; D unresolved. The CDR3 extends over 11 amino acids. Germline CDR1 and CDR2: DFQATT and SNEGSKA (reference sequence). Trimming took 3 bases from V and 8 from J, leaving 8 bases between them. CDR3 coding DNA: TGCAGTGCTAGTGGCCGCTATGAGCAGTTCTTC. Translating it yields CSASGRYEQFF.

The chain uses TRBV7-3 and TRBJ2-1, with TRBD2 as a possible D gene (5 bases). Germline V CDR1 and CDR2: SGHTA, FQGTGA. CDR3 size: 13 residues. V was trimmed by 1 base and J by 10 bases, leaving 11 bases between them. The CDR3 coding sequence is TGTGCCAGCAGCTTAATGAGGGAGCAGGAGCAGTTCTTC. Translating gives CASSLMREQEQFF.

This clone was seen more than once but under ten times. The genes are TRBV30 and TRBJ1-1; TRBD1 is a possible D gene (5 bases). Trimming took off 5 bases at V and 5 bases at J, with 12 bases between the two ends. This CDR3 has 12 amino acids. Germline V gene lookup returns CDR1 GTSNPN and CDR2 SVGIG (reference sequence). CDR3 in DNA: TGTGCCTGGGCCTCAGGGAGGACTGAAGCTTTCTTT. Its translation: CAWASGRTEAFF.

V usage is TRBV7-9 and J usage is TRBJ1-5, with a possible D match to TRBD1 (6 bases). Trimming shortened V by 5 bases and J by 9 bases, and 20 bases separated the two germline ends. The CDR3 runs 15 residues. From germline, CDR1 is SEHNR and CDR2 FQNEAQ (reference sequence). CDR3 coding DNA: TGTGCCAGCAGCCCGACGGGAGGGGACATCGGGCCCCAGCATTTT. It is translated as CASSPTGGDIGPQHF.

The gene calls are TRBV28 and TRBJ2-7; D is unresolved. The CDR3 extends over 14 amino acids. V lost 3 bases and J 4 bases, leaving 13 bases between the germline ends. Germline CDR1 is MDHEN and CDR2 is SYDVKM. The CDR3 nucleotides are TGTGCCAGCAGTTTTTTCGCTGGGCGATACGAGCAGTACTTC. Its protein is CASSFFAGRYEQYF.

The rearrangement uses TRBV7-6 and TRBJ1-4; D is unclear. The CDR3 consists of 15 residues. V lost 0 bases and J 2 bases, leaving 7 bases between the germline ends. The germline CDR1 and CDR2 sequences are SGHVS and FNYEAQ. CDR3 loop: CASSLAAATNEKLFF. The CDR3 DNA sequence: TGTGCCAGCAGCTTAGCCGCGGCCACTAATGAAAAACTGTTTTTT.

This clone occurred once. The V and J genes are TRBV27 and TRBJ2-7; 7 bases align to TRBD1. The CDR3 is made up of 14 amino acids. The germline V gene encodes CDR1 MNHEY and CDR2 SMNVEV (reference sequence). V lost 6 bases, J lost 2 bases, and 7 bases stayed unmatched. The CDR3 is CASSHRGVTYEQYF. CDR3 in DNA: TGTGCCAGCAGCCACAGGGGAGTTACCTACGAGCAGTACTTC.